This T cell receptor beta chain was sequenced during a study of chemoradiotherapy in HPV16-positive cancers. Study context: Candidate HPV-specific T-cell clones and common TCR motifs came from functional assays in two HPV16-positive patients.

The study's findings and limits: During treatment, candidate HPV-specific clones and E7-related motifs expanded in tumor.

As regards this clone: Its cognate antigen is unknown.

Germline V gives CDR1 MNHNS, CDR2 SASEGT. The CDR3 covers 15 residues. Trimming took 4 bases from V and 9 from J; bases not matched to a gene: 8. Profiling relied on immunoSEQ multiplex PCR, and the TCRdb table lists in-frame clones only, not all of them. Of some 32,000 clones in the sample, roughly nine tenths were seen once. This clonotype was obtained from a human donor with HPV-associated anogenital cancer. V is TRBV6-1 and J is TRBJ1-6, with 8 positions matching TRBD1. The sample was blood, taken from a patient who underwent chemoradiotherapy. The CDR3, as DNA: TGTGCCAGCAGTGGGGCAGGGGGCATAGGTTCACCCCTCCACTTT. This encodes CASSGAGGIGSPLHF.